This TCR beta chain originates from a study of blood T cell repertoires in COVID-19. Study as a whole: Acute-phase and convalescent COVID-19 samples originated in the United States, Italy and Spain. T cells, B-cell-depleted T cells, or PBMCs supplied cDNA or gDNA.

V was clipped by 6 bases and J by 6 bases, with 14 bases between them. The V gene's germline CDR1 is MDHEN and CDR2 SYDVKM. This CDR3 is 14 amino acids long. Sequenced by immunoSEQ multiplex PCR; TCRdb stores in-frame clones only, minus some. The sample includes almost 300,000 clones, approximately 86% of them seen just once. The specimen sequenced was peripheral blood. This receptor was identified in a man between 65 and 85 years old with acute or convalescent COVID-19. J is TRBJ1-4 and V is TRBV28; no clear D gene. The CDR3 region has the DNA TGTGCCAGCAGCCCCCCAGGCCCTGATGAAAAACTGTTTTTT. Encoded protein: CASSPPGPDEKLFF.